Listed below are T cell receptor beta chains from one sample, sequenced in a study of T cells expressing NK-cell markers. Following a re-call of the 5' RACE reads, TCRdb has one entry per CDR3 protein and lacks DNA. This sample lists 440,000 or so distinct CDR3 sequences; its ten largest clones have 7.3%. Input material: blood T cells: a sorted CD56 or NKG2C T cell subset, CD4+ or CD8+ T cells, or bulk PBMC T cells (not recorded which). The receptors derive from a woman between 18 and 75 years old in good health. CDR3s include the opening cysteine and the closing phenylalanine or tryptophan.

V gene: TRBV28; J gene: TRBJ1-5; CDR3 protein: CASRIRSGQPQHF
V gene: TRBV29-1; J gene: TRBJ2-3; CDR3 protein: CSVEAGSSTDTQYF
V gene: TRBV7-9; J gene: TRBJ2-1; CDR3 protein: CASSPPREQFF
V gene: TRBV5-8; J gene: TRBJ2-1; CDR3 protein: CASSFGTSGNNEQFF
V gene: TRBV6-1; J gene: TRBJ2-1; CDR3 protein: CASSGGLAYEQFF
V gene: TRBV20-1; J gene: TRBJ2-2; CDR3 protein: CSARPRSGPRGTGELFF
V gene: TRBV28; J gene: TRBJ2-7; CDR3 protein: CASSLPGEGFVSYEQYF
V gene: TRBV7-6; J gene: TRBJ2-7; CDR3 protein: CASSLTGNEQYF
V gene: TRBV20-1; J gene: TRBJ2-1; CDR3 protein: CSARGLAGWSYNEQFF
V gene: TRBV12-5; J gene: TRBJ2-3; CDR3 protein: CASGLVQGGASTDTQYF
V gene: TRBV4-1; J gene: TRBJ2-5; CDR3 protein: CASSQDVAGGMATQYF
V gene: TRBV20-1; J gene: TRBJ2-2; CDR3 protein: CSARDHAVQGHLNTGELFF
V gene: TRBV29-1; J gene: TRBJ2-7; CDR3 protein: CSVLSWLGQYF
V gene: TRBV6-4; J gene: TRBJ2-5; CDR3 protein: CASSRIAVLETQYF
V gene: TRBV11-1; J gene: TRBJ2-1; CDR3 protein: CASSPWSSGGPGGTYNEQFF
V gene: TRBV23-1; J gene: TRBJ2-7; CDR3 protein: CASSLSTLGHPYEQYF
V gene: TRBV5-1; J gene: TRBJ2-7; CDR3 protein: CASSLVGLFEQYF
V gene: TRBV25-1; J gene: TRBJ2-2; CDR3 protein: CASSDRAEFSGELFF
V gene: TRBV7-9; J gene: TRBJ1-1; CDR3 protein: CASSLLTLENEAFF
V gene: TRBV7-9; J gene: TRBJ2-1; CDR3 protein: CASSSDRALNEQFF
V gene: TRBV20-1; J gene: TRBJ2-7; CDR3 protein: CSARDRRPHEQYF
V gene: TRBV10-2; J gene: TRBJ1-2; CDR3 protein: CASSPLGAGYGYTF
V gene: TRBV29-1; J gene: TRBJ1-1; CDR3 protein: CSVVTNPGGDTEAFF
V gene: TRBV12-5; J gene: TRBJ1-6; CDR3 protein: CASAPDRGFNSPLHF
V gene: TRBV20-1; J gene: TRBJ2-1; CDR3 protein: CSARVARGTYNEQFF
V gene: TRBV5-1; J gene: TRBJ2-3; CDR3 protein: CASATERVGQGDTQYF
V gene: TRBV7-9; J gene: TRBJ2-1; CDR3 protein: CASSPSPLAGVGDEQFF
V gene: TRBV7-2; J gene: TRBJ2-3; CDR3 protein: CASSPVAGSTDTQYF
V gene: TRBV12-3/TRBV12-4; J gene: TRBJ1-5; CDR3 protein: CASSLEGRQPQHF
V gene: TRBV29-1; J gene: TRBJ1-2; CDR3 protein: CSVVPGGRYYGYTF
V gene: TRBV4-3; J gene: TRBJ2-3; CDR3 protein: CASSQDLTSASTDTQYF
V gene: TRBV20-1; J gene: TRBJ2-1; CDR3 protein: CSASGLLGSGRNSYNEQFF
V gene: TRBV5-1; J gene: TRBJ2-6; CDR3 protein: CASSTSGTGANVLTF
V gene: TRBV5-1; J gene: TRBJ2-1; CDR3 protein: CASSLARTSSYNEQFF
V gene: TRBV6-2/TRBV6-3; J gene: TRBJ1-1; CDR3 protein: CASGGPPEAFF
V gene: TRBV29-1; J gene: TRBJ2-4; CDR3 protein: CSVAESGDALGNIQYF
V gene: TRBV30; J gene: TRBJ2-1; CDR3 protein: CAWSVLGEQFF
V gene: TRBV6-2/TRBV6-3; J gene: TRBJ2-3; CDR3 protein: CASSPPGLLTDTQYF
V gene: TRBV5-1; J gene: TRBJ1-1; CDR3 protein: CASSQTGTGGSTEAFF
V gene: TRBV7-2; J gene: TRBJ1-4; CDR3 protein: CASSGHLGEKLFF
V gene: TRBV10-3; J gene: TRBJ2-1; CDR3 protein: CAILAGGVNNEQFF
V gene: TRBV12-3/TRBV12-4; J gene: TRBJ1-2; CDR3 protein: CASSSPRRANYGYTF
V gene: TRBV6-1; J gene: TRBJ2-4; CDR3 protein: CASNLPGPGLAGNIQYF
V gene: TRBV18; J gene: TRBJ2-1; CDR3 protein: CASSPLSGRANEQFF
V gene: TRBV5-1; J gene: TRBJ2-2; CDR3 protein: CASSGRLGAGELFF
V gene: TRBV7-9; J gene: TRBJ1-2; CDR3 protein: CASSSHRVPGYGYTF